This T cell receptor beta chain derives from a study of blood T cell repertoires in COVID-19 (dated by TCRdb to between 2020 and 2021). For the wider study: Collaborator samples came from the United States, Italy and Spain and covered acute and convalescent phases of COVID-19. The prospective study material was composed of cDNA or gDNA derived from T cells, B-cell-depleted T cells, or PBMCs. The dataset comprised deeply sampled blood TCRbeta repertoires from subjects exposed to, actively infected with, or recovered from COVID-19. The repertoires were released in a freely available public database intended as a resource for research on the immune response to SARS-CoV-2. The samples were drawn from the first 160 participants of the ongoing ImmuneRACE study and from over 950 subjects provided by 6 global collaborators. Nearly every sample came with metadata listing a de-identified subject ID, COVID-19 status, age in years and sex. Where available, HLA class I and class II types were taken from metadata supplied by the sample provider and were not determined by assay-based typing.

As regards this clone: This receptor's antigen is unknown. No base-level quality is on record; no much larger clone is a single base apart.

Collaborating institutions collected whole blood in K2EDTA tubes following their own protocols. Collaborator samples were shipped for TCRbeta analysis as frozen whole blood, isolated PBMCs, or DNA extracted from either sample type. Results and caveats for the whole study, not just this receptor: Clinical and demographic metadata were provided uncurated, with the amount varying by source and participant.

TCRbeta CDR3 regions were amplified from genomic DNA by means of the immunoSEQ Assay, a bias-controlled multiplex PCR. On the authors' methods: Within the assay, amplification of reference gene primers was used to estimate how many nucleated cells each sample contained. To quantify the absolute abundance of each unique TCRbeta CDR3 rearrangement, sequence reads were collapsed and filtered. For each sample, productive Simpson clonality was calculated as the square root of Simpson's diversity index over productive rearrangements. Drawn from immuneACCESS, this table holds only the in-frame rearrangements with V and J called that TCRdb kept. Clones are partly lost; checked studies trace under half to an unresolved V gene and leave the rest unexplained. V and J calls and clone size are those listed in that table; D and trimming were worked out from the DNA. A total of around 140,000 clones appear in this sample, approximately 80% of them only once. The ten most abundant clones make up about 7.5% of the sample.

Sequenced: peripheral blood. This receptor was obtained from a human donor in a cohort sampled during active COVID-19.

The DNA is as follows: TGTGCCAGCTCAGAGGGGATAAGCGGGAGAGCCAGGAGCGAGCAGTACTTC. Its protein is CASSEGISGRARSEQYF. Recombination linked TRBV18 to TRBJ2-7, and 8 junctional nucleotides match TRBD2. Clipping removes 5 bases from V and 6 bases from J, with 18 as the unmatched junction base count. The germline V gene encodes CDR1 KGHSH and CDR2 LQKENI. CDR3 length: 17 amino acids, cysteine to phenylalanine. The read is trimmed to its CDR3 DNA, 51 bases read in frame from base 1. Reference TRBV18 and TRBJ2-7 proteins supply the regions before and after the CDR3; the full variable domain is: NAGVMQNPRHLVRRRGQEARLRCSPMKGHSHVYWYRQLPEEGLKFMVYLQKENIIDESGMPKERFSAEFPKEGPSILRIQQVVRGDSAAYFCASSEGISGRARSEQYFGPGTRLTVT.